This TCR beta chain is drawn from a study of cytomegalovirus exposure and HLA in healthy donors (dated by TCRdb to 2016 to 2017). The study in broad terms: According to a later analysis, the roughly 130 validation repertoires were produced on the same platform as the roughly 720 repertoires of the first cohort. The study aimed to test whether signatures of past pathogen exposure could be identified by cataloging public T cell receptors. To predict cytomegalovirus infection status, the study brought together high-throughput TCR immunosequencing, statistical association of individual TCRs with disease status, and machine learning. A separate validation cohort of 100 to 150 different subjects was used in addition to the approximately 610-subject first cohort.

Results the study describes overall, beyond this receptor: The classifier was reported to diagnose cytomegalovirus status with high specificity and sensitivity in both the original and validation cohorts. While some public TCRs were present in many individuals, most TCR sequences turned up only very rarely across donors. The validation cohort had no HLA typing available for a later analysis, so co-occurrence within that cohort was assessed over all 120 repertoires. The authors suggested that the approach could potentially be extended to other disease states and immunological phenotypes. The study listed approximately 150 TCR beta chains as associated with cytomegalovirus. A later analysis found that TCRs clustered in the first cohort also tended to co-occur in the 95 to 150 validation repertoires, with approximately 95% of cluster scores above 0. Three of the identified cytomegalovirus-associated TCR beta chains were confirmed in vitro to be specific for cytomegalovirus antigens.

Libraries were made using the immunoSEQ multiplex PCR assay. Turning to the authors' computational methods: A statistical classification framework was developed to diagnose cytomegalovirus status using the catalog of TCR beta chain sequences. TCRdb provides this immuneACCESS table in a form limited to in-frame rearrangements. Some clones are lacking; in checked studies, under half of them reflect an unresolved V gene, and why the rest are absent is not known. V and J calls and clone size are given by that table; D and trimming were obtained from the DNA. Across this sample there are about 110,000 clones, with about 88% seen only once. The top ten clones comprise 1.8% of the sample. The junction shows trimming of 4 bases on V and 4 bases on J, and the gene matches do not reach 8 bases of it. CDR1 and CDR2 are read off the germline V gene as SGHVS and FQNEAQ. The CDR3 holds 16 amino acids from the cysteine to the phenylalanine. The only DNA kept is the CDR3, 48 bases in frame from the first base.

The donors belonged to the validation cohort of approximately 130 subjects, which was separate from the roughly 700-subject first cohort. In regard to this clone: What antigen it recognizes has not been identified. No much larger clone is present one base from it, and per-base qualities are unavailable.

The sequenced material came from PBMCs. The origin of this receptor is a woman in her late teens or twenties in good health and CMV-seropositive. This receptor chain uses TRBV7-8 and TRBJ2-5, with TRBD2 identical over 11 junction bases. The CDR3: CASSSSATSGTETQYF. The nucleotide sequence is TGTGCCAGCAGCTCGTCCGCGACTAGCGGGACAGAGACCCAGTACTTC.